Below are 14 T cell receptor beta chains sequenced from a single sample in a study of T cell responses to AZD1222 COVID-19 vaccine. Assay: immunoSEQ multiplex PCR; the TCRdb copy retains only in-frame clones and omits some. The data show 85,000 to 120,000 clones, more than 85% seen once. Sample: peripheral blood, taken on day 0 of AZD1222 vaccination. Every receptor here comes from an adult in good health.

V usage is TRBV19 and J usage is TRBJ1-3; no firm D call. CDR1 is LNHDA and CDR2 is SQIVND in the germline V gene (reference sequence). The V and J ends lost 8 bases and 8 bases respectively, with 22 bases between them. This CDR3 region has 15 residues. The CDR3 region has the DNA TGTGCCAGTTCCCCCGAGGGCCATACTTTCCACACCATATATTTT. Translated, it gives CASSPEGHTFHTIYF.

This chain connects TRBV12-3 or TRBV12-4 to TRBJ1-1; D uncertain. This CDR3 has 13 residues. Trimming took 0 bases from V and 4 from J, leaving 6 bases between them. The CDR3 bases are TGTGCCAGCAGTTTAGCGCCGGGCACTGAAGCTTTCTTT. This codes for CASSLAPGTEAFF.

This chain connects TRBV5-1 to TRBJ1-2; D is uncertain. The CDR3 length is 15 residues. Germline assignment: CDR1 SGHRS and CDR2 YFSETQ. Deletions cut 4 bases from V and 0 bases from J, with 13 bases between. CDR3 sequence (DNA): TGCGCCAGCAGCCCGAGGATAGGCGCTAACTATGGCTACACCTTC. This gives the protein CASSPRIGANYGYTF.

This chain links TRBV24-1 with TRBJ2-7; TRBD1 might be the D (6 bases). Trimming took off 7 bases at V and 6 bases at J, with 21 bases between the two ends. Looked up from germline, CDR1 is KGHDR and CDR2 is SFDVKD. The CDR3 sequence is 15 residues long. Written as DNA, the CDR3 is TGTGCCACCAGGGATACTTCGGGACACACATCCGAGCAGTACTTC. Translated: CATRDTSGHTSEQYF.

This clone was recorded only once. The chain has TRBV5-4 and TRBJ1-3; D ambiguous. Trimming stripped 1 base from V and 0 bases from J, with 11 bases between. This CDR3 is built from 16 residues. Germline CDR1 is SGHNT and CDR2 is YYREEE (reference sequence). The CDR3 region is CASSLPSADSGNTIYF. Written as DNA, the CDR3 is TGTGCCAGCAGCTTGCCCAGCGCGGACTCTGGAAACACCATATATTTT.

This chain joins TRBV2 and TRBJ2-3, with 8 bases aligning to TRBD1. CDR1 is SNHLY and CDR2 is FYNNEI in the germline V gene. The CDR3 contains 15 residues. V trimming: 5 bases; J trimming: 3 bases; junction bases outside the gene matches: 7. This CDR3 is CASSTRQGKTDTQYF. The CDR3 region has the DNA TGTGCCAGCAGTACCCGACAGGGGAAGACAGATACGCAGTATTTT.

J is TRBJ2-2 and V is TRBV6-5; 8 positions match TRBD2. J was trimmed by 4 bases and V by 7 bases; bases with no gene match: 5. The germline CDR1 and CDR2 sequences are MNHEY and SVGAGI. The CDR3 runs to 14 residues. In DNA, the CDR3 is TGTGCCAGCATGGGGCTAGCGGGCACCGGGGAGCTGTTTTTT. It codes for CASMGLAGTGELFF.

This clone was detected a few times. The J gene is TRBJ2-1, the V gene TRBV24-1, with a weak D call TRBD2 (6 bases). The CDR3 spans 12 residues. Germline V gene sequence: CDR1 KGHDR, CDR2 SFDVKD. The V end was cut by 1 base, the J end by 14 bases, with 11 bases between. CDR3 nucleotides: TGTGCCACCAGTGATTTAGGACTAAAGGAGTTCTTC. Encoded protein: CATSDLGLKEFF.

The rearrangement links TRBV7-9 to TRBJ2-7; TRBD1 matches at 10 bases. CDR3 length: 15 residues. Germline V CDR1 and CDR2: SEHNR, FQNEAQ (reference sequence). With V trimmed by 5 bases and J by 3 bases, 7 bases remained unmatched. The CDR3 coding sequence is TGTGCCAGCAGCGACCGGGACAGGGGAGACTACGAGCAGTACTTC. Translated, it gives CASSDRDRGDYEQYF.

CDR3 bases: TGTGCCAGCAGTTTCGGACAGGTGACTGAAGCTTTCTTT. Residues: CASSFGQVTEAFF. This rearrangement joins TRBV27 to TRBJ1-1; 7 bases align to TRBD1. CDR3 length: 13 residues. After removal of 3 bases from V and 5 bases from J, the junction contained 3 bases not matched to a gene. Germline V gene data show CDR1 as MNHEY and CDR2 as SMNVEV (reference sequence).

The chain uses TRBV5-1 and TRBJ2-1; maybe TRBD1 (6 bases). V lost 0 bases to trimming and J lost 5 bases, with 6 bases between them. The germline gives CDR1 SGHRS, CDR2 YFSETQ. There are 13 residues in the CDR3. The CDR3 here is CASSLGTDNEQFF. The CDR3 DNA is TGCGCCAGCAGCTTGGGGACAGACAATGAGCAGTTCTTC.

This chain connects TRBV9 to TRBJ2-3, with TRBD2 matching over 11 bases. This CDR3 region has 20 residues. Germline CDR1 is SGDLS and CDR2 is YYNGEE. The V and J ends lost 4 bases and 4 bases, in that order; junction bases with no gene match: 20. DNA for the CDR3: TGTGCCAGCAGCCCACAGATACTAGCGGGAGCCTTCGGAGTCCCAGATACGCAGTATTTT. This encodes CASSPQILAGAFGVPDTQYF.

The chain is built from TRBV19 and TRBJ1-5; no clear D. The germline CDR1 and CDR2 sequences are LNHDA and SQIVND (reference sequence). With 7 bases removed from V and 1 base from J, the gap between germline ends came to 8 bases. The CDR3 consists of 13 residues. This CDR3 reads CASTVRSNQPQHF. For the CDR3, the DNA is TGTGCCAGTACCGTTCGCAGCAATCAGCCCCAGCATTTT.

The V call is TRBV11-1, the J call TRBJ2-3; the D call may be TRBD1 or TRBD2 (5 bases each). The length of the CDR3 is 15 residues. CDR1 is SGHAT and CDR2 is FQDESV in the germline V gene (reference sequence). The ends were cut back, 6 bases at V and 3 bases at J, with 16 bases in the middle. CDR3: CASRFRAGRTDTQYF. Written as DNA, the CDR3 is TGTGCCAGCAGGTTCCGGGCAGGGAGAACAGATACGCAGTATTTT.